The 10 T cell receptor beta chains presented below share a single source sample, sequenced in a study of blood T cell repertoires in COVID-19 (dated by TCRdb to the early 2020s). The library was prepared using the immunoSEQ multiplex PCR assay. Drawn from immuneACCESS, this table holds only the in-frame rearrangements with V and J called that TCRdb kept. Clones are partly lost; checked studies trace under half to an unresolved V gene and leave the rest unexplained. The sample table lists a few hundred thousand clones, roughly 77% of them with a count of one. Jointly, the top ten make up around 3.4% of the sample. The sample was peripheral blood. These TCRs come from a woman older than 75 with acute or convalescent COVID-19.

The chain is built from TRBV19 and TRBJ1-1, with TRBD1 as a possible D gene (5 bases). This CDR3 is 14 amino acids long. Germline loops: CDR1 LNHDA, CDR2 SQIVND (reference sequence). V lost 4 bases to trimming and J lost 5 bases, with 14 bases between them. CDR3 nucleotides: TGTGCCAGTAGTAGTCAGGGTATAGGAACTGAAGCTTTCTTT. Translation: CASSSQGIGTEAFF.

To note about this clone: Other nucleotide sequences from this sample produce the same CDR3. The chain is built from TRBV20-1 and TRBJ2-7; tentatively, D is TRBD1 (5 bases). Trimming stripped 6 bases from V and 6 bases from J, with 6 bases between. This CDR3 has 9 amino acids. Germline V gene data show CDR1 as DFQATT and CDR2 as SNEGSKA (reference sequence). CDR3 in DNA: TGCAGTGCAGGGGTCGAGCAGTACTTC. It translates to CSAGVEQYF.

A single count supports this clone. This chain uses TRBV19 with TRBJ1-2; D unresolved. The CDR3 extends over 14 amino acids. CDR1 LNHDA and CDR2 SQIVND come from the germline V gene (reference sequence). V was shortened by 8 bases and J by 4 bases, with 17 bases between the two germline ends. CDR3 sequence (DNA): TGTGCCAGTCATACGGGGTCGGTGGGCTATGGCTACACCTTC. Its protein is CASHTGSVGYGYTF.

In DNA, the CDR3 is TGTGCCAGCTCACCGATACACCAGAAAGGCTACACCTTC. This translates into CASSPIHQKGYTF. The chain is built from TRBV18 and TRBJ1-2; D remains ambiguous. V was cut by 3 bases and J by 8 bases, with 13 bases left in between. The CDR3 loop spans 13 amino acids. Germline V CDR1 and CDR2: KGHSH, LQKENI.

The CDR3 DNA reads as TGTGCCACCAGTGATAGGGCAGGGGAGCAGTTCTTC. This gives the protein CATSDRAGEQFF. The rearrangement uses TRBV24-1 and TRBJ2-1; perhaps TRBD1 as D (5 bases). CDR1 KGHDR and CDR2 SFDVKD come from the germline V gene. The CDR3 sequence is 12 residues long. V was trimmed by 3 bases and J by 10 bases, leaving 9 bases between them.

The rearrangement joins TRBV28 to TRBJ1-6; TRBD1 might be the D (6 bases). Looked up from germline, CDR1 is MDHEN and CDR2 is SYDVKM. V gave up 8 bases and J gave up 14 bases, with 25 bases separating them. The CDR3 has 15 amino acids. The CDR3 region has the DNA TGTGCCAGCGGTCCGCAGGGGCCCATAGTCGGGTCCCTCCACTTT. Encoded protein: CASGPQGPIVGSLHF.

The sample holds a few counts of this clone. CDR3 coding DNA: TGCGCCAGCAGCCGGGGACTAGCGGGAGTTATCCGCGGCGGGGAGCTGTTTTTT. Encoded protein: CASSRGLAGVIRGGELFF. This sequence joins TRBV4-1 and TRBJ2-2, with 14 bases matching TRBD2. The CDR3 covers 18 residues. CDR1 is MGHRA, CDR2 YSYEKL, per germline. The V and J ends lost 4 bases and 7 bases, in that order; junction bases with no gene match: 11.

The chain carries TRBV6-1 and TRBJ2-7, with 7 bases that match TRBD2. The CDR3 covers 17 residues. CDR1 is MNHNS and CDR2 is SASEGT in the germline V gene. With 1 base clipped from V and 3 bases from J, the junction kept 12 bases outside the gene matches. This CDR3 is CASSEVLLTGGGYEQYF. In nucleotides, the CDR3 is TGTGCCAGCAGTGAAGTACTATTGACGGGGGGTGGCTACGAGCAGTACTTC.

The rearrangement joins TRBV5-4 to TRBJ2-5; 10 positions agree with TRBD2. Losses at the gene ends were 4 bases for V and 5 bases for J; bases not matched to a gene: 11. Germline-derived CDR1 and CDR2 are SGHNT and YYREEE (reference sequence). This CDR3 is 16 amino acids long. The CDR3 loop is CASSPSGGVGVETQYF. In nucleotides, the CDR3 is TGTGCCAGCAGCCCCAGCGGGGGGGTAGGAGTGGAGACCCAGTACTTC.

Regarding this clone: An end of the junction does not agree with germline; a read error may underlie this. The chain joins TRBV13 to TRBJ1-2; TRBD1 agrees at 8 bases. The CDR3 loop spans 16 amino acids. Germline values: CDR1 PRHDT, CDR2 FYEKMQ (reference sequence). CDR3 DNA: TGTGCCAGCAGCTTGCAGTTTAGAGGGACAGGAGCCACGGGATTTTTC. The encoded protein is CASSLQFRGTGATGFF.